A single sample is the source of the 15 T cell receptor beta chains below, sequenced in a study of radiotherapy plus CTLA-4 blockade in lung cancer (dated by TCRdb to the late 2010s). To prepare the library, the immunoSEQ multiplex PCR assay was applied. The table comes from immuneACCESS by way of TCRdb, which keeps in-frame sequences with V and J called. Part of the clones is missing from these tables; in studies checked, under half for an unresolved V gene and the rest for unknown reasons. This sample lists about 48,000 clones; approximately 86% were detected once. The ten largest make up 15% to 20% of the sample. The sequenced sample was peripheral blood, obtained from a patient treated with radiotherapy plus ipilimumab. These TCRs come from a human donor with non-small cell lung cancer that progressed on radiotherapy plus ipilimumab. Some clones in this sample may be carry-over from other donors' samples.

The J gene is TRBJ1-6, the V gene TRBV5-4, with D possibly being TRBD1 (5 bases). The CDR3 has 14 amino acids. The V end was cut by 0 bases, the J end by 6 bases, with 7 bases between. The germline V gene encodes CDR1 SGHNT and CDR2 YYREEE (reference sequence). The CDR3 here is CASSLDRINSPLHF. CDR3 DNA sequence: TGTGCCAGCAGCTTGGACAGGATTAATTCACCCCTCCACTTT.

This clone occurred once. The chain carries TRBV6-4 and TRBJ2-7; 7 bases map to TRBD1. This CDR3 region has 13 residues. Germline assignment: CDR1 MRHNA and CDR2 SNTAGT. V lost 6 bases to trimming and J lost 3 bases; unmatched junction nucleotides: 5. The CDR3 bases are TGTGCCAGCAGCCGGGACAGAGGCTACGAGCAGTACTTC. This sequence encodes CASSRDRGYEQYF.

This CDR3 reads CASSLGPELTYEQYF. DNA of the CDR3: TGTGCCAGCAGCTTAGGTCCGGAGCTAACCTACGAGCAGTACTTC. The genes are TRBV7-3 and TRBJ2-7; D remains ambiguous. The CDR3 is 15 amino acids. V was cut by 2 bases and J by 2 bases, with 13 bases left in between. Germline V gene data show CDR1 as SGHTA and CDR2 as FQGTGA.

V gene TRBV27 combines with J gene TRBJ2-7; TRBD1 aligns across 7 bases. Looked up from germline, CDR1 is MNHEY and CDR2 is SMNVEV (reference sequence). The CDR3 is 15 residues long. The junction had 6 bases not matched to a gene; V was cut back by 3 bases and J by 1 base. The CDR3 spells CASSLSQGPSYEQYF. For the CDR3, the DNA is TGTGCCAGCAGTTTGTCACAGGGGCCTTCCTACGAGCAGTACTTC.

This chain links TRBV2 with TRBJ1-1; 9 bases match TRBD1. From germline, CDR1 is SNHLY and CDR2 FYNNEI. The CDR3 is made up of 14 amino acids. With V trimmed by 8 bases and J by 6 bases, 10 bases remained unmatched. The CDR3 nucleotides are TGTGCCAGCTCGGGAGGGGACAGGGTGGCTGAAGCTTTCTTT. Residues: CASSGGDRVAEAFF.

The V and J genes are TRBV11-1 and TRBJ2-1; 9 bases agree with TRBD2. Germline trimming cut 3 bases from V and 9 bases from J; bases unmatched to any gene: 9. CDR3 length: 15 residues. Germline CDR1 and CDR2: SGHAT and FQDESV (reference sequence). The CDR3 region is CASSFTSGYTAEQFF. The CDR3 nucleotides read TGTGCCAGCAGCTTCACTAGCGGGTATACAGCTGAGCAGTTCTTC.

This clone was observed a single time. The V call is TRBV25-1, the J call TRBJ2-7; 9 bases are shared with TRBD1. This CDR3 has 17 residues. CDR1 MGHDK and CDR2 SYGVNS come from the germline V gene. V shed 3 bases and J 6 bases; nucleotides not matched to a gene: 15. DNA of the CDR3: TGTGCCAGCAGTGACTCGGAGACAGGGGGAAAAAGGCGCGAGCAGTACTTC. This translates into CASSDSETGGKRREQYF.

The chain carries TRBV30 and TRBJ1-1; no firm D call. CDR3 length equals 12 residues. Trimming stripped 3 bases from V and 7 bases from J, with 12 bases between. CDR1 and CDR2 from the germline V gene are GTSNPN and SVGIG (reference sequence). The CDR3 spells CAWRAQQVEAFF. The CDR3, as DNA: TGTGCCTGGAGAGCTCAGCAGGTTGAAGCTTTCTTT.

The chain links TRBV9 to TRBJ2-2, with 7 bases aligning to TRBD1. Per germline, CDR1 SGDLS and CDR2 YYNGEE. Trimming at V came to 2 bases and at J to 6 bases, leaving 4 bases not matched to a gene. The length of the CDR3 is 14 residues. The CDR3 loop is CASSVGTAPGELFF. The DNA of the CDR3 is TGTGCCAGCAGCGTGGGGACAGCCCCCGGGGAGCTGTTTTTT.

The rearrangement joins TRBV11-2 to TRBJ2-1; 7 nucleotides match TRBD2. With 1 base clipped from V and 2 bases from J, the junction kept 5 bases outside the gene matches. The germline gives CDR1 SGHAT, CDR2 FQNNGV. This CDR3 is built from 16 residues. CDR3 in amino acids: CASSLVAGVTYNEQFF. In DNA, the CDR3 is TGTGCCAGCAGCTTAGTCGCGGGAGTGACCTACAATGAGCAGTTCTTC.

The chain uses TRBV15 and TRBJ2-7, with 9 bases aligning to TRBD1. Germline V gene sequence: CDR1 LNHNV, CDR2 YYDKDF (reference sequence). This CDR3 has 17 residues. Losses at the gene ends were 5 bases for V and 3 bases for J; bases not matched to a gene: 14. The CDR3 region is CATSGQTPGQGGYEQYF. CDR3 in DNA: TGTGCCACCAGCGGCCAAACCCCGGGACAGGGAGGCTACGAGCAGTACTTC.

This sequence joins TRBV10-1 and TRBJ2-3; 8 nucleotides match TRBD2. The CDR3 sequence is 13 residues long. Germline assignment: CDR1 WNHNN and CDR2 SYGVQD (reference sequence). Trimming took 8 bases from V and 4 from J; bases not matched to a gene: 5. CDR3 sequence: CASRAGGADTQYF. The CDR3, as DNA: TGCGCCAGCCGGGCGGGGGGCGCAGATACGCAGTATTTT.

V gene TRBV5-1 combines with J gene TRBJ1-5; D not resolved. This CDR3 is built from 14 residues. The germline V gene has CDR1 SGHRS and CDR2 YFSETQ. Trimming shortened V by 2 bases and J by 4 bases, and 10 bases separated the two germline ends. This CDR3 is CASSFHGENQPQHF. The DNA for the CDR3 is TGCGCCAGCAGCTTTCATGGAGAAAATCAGCCCCAGCATTTT. Looking up the rest from reference TRBV5-1 and TRBJ1-5 gives the full variable domain: KAGVTQTPRYLIKTRGQQVTLSCSPISGHRSVSWYQQTPGQGLQFLFEYFSETQRNKGNFPGRFSGRQFSNSRSEMNVSTLELGDSALYLCASSFHGENQPQHFGDGTRLSIL.

This rearrangement joins TRBV7-2 to TRBJ1-2; TRBD1 might be the D (6 bases). The germline V gene encodes CDR1 SGHTA and CDR2 FQGNSA. CDR3 length: 16 residues. V was shortened by 5 bases and J by 5 bases, with 21 bases between the two germline ends. CDR3: CASSLLWRGAAYGYTF. CDR3 coding DNA: TGTGCCAGCAGCCTGTTATGGCGGGGGGCGGCTTATGGCTACACCTTC.

This clone was recorded a few times. V and J are TRBV10-3 and TRBJ1-2; perhaps TRBD1 as D (6 bases). Trimming took 8 bases from V and 8 from J, leaving 18 bases between them. The CDR3 runs to 13 residues. The germline gives CDR1 ENHRY, CDR2 SYGVKD. CDR3 DNA: TGTGCCATCGGAGGACAGCACCTTGGAGGCTACACCTTC. It translates to CAIGGQHLGGYTF.